Following are 25 T cell receptor beta chains from one sample sequenced in a study of blood T cell repertoires in COVID-19. Clones were read by immunoSEQ multiplex PCR, and TCRdb kept only the in-frame ones, dropping some. The sample holds tens of thousands of clones, 75% to 90% seen once. The sample taken for sequencing was peripheral blood. These receptors all stem from a human donor with active COVID-19. The donor label of this sample is uncertain.

The genes are TRBV29-1 and TRBJ1-1; D perhaps matches TRBD1 (6 bases). This CDR3 has 11 residues. Germline loops: CDR1 SQVTM, CDR2 ANQGSEA. Trimming cost V 7 bases and J 1 base, with 7 bases left between them. The CDR3 DNA reads as TGCAGCGGGACAGAGAACACTGAAGCTTTCTTT. Its translation: CSGTENTEAFF. Combining the CDR3 with reference TRBV29-1 and TRBJ1-1 gives the whole variable domain SAVISQKPSRDICQRGTSLTIQCQVDSQVTMMFWYRQQPGQSLTLIATANQGSEATYESGFVIDKFPISRPNLTFSTLTVSNMSPEDSSIYLCSGTENTEAFFGQGTRLTVV.

This chain joins TRBV11-2 and TRBJ2-3; 11 nucleotides line up with TRBD2. Germline CDR1 is SGHAT and CDR2 is FQNNGV. Trimming cost V 3 bases and J 3 bases; bases outside gene matches: 2. CDR3 length: 15 residues. This chain's CDR3 is CASSFSGGVTDTQYF. CDR3 DNA sequence: TGTGCCAGCAGCTTTAGCGGGGGGGTGACAGATACGCAGTATTTT.

This clone was found a few times. CDR3: CASSLYPQASYEQYF. The CDR3 nucleotides read TGTGCCAGCAGCTTATATCCGCAGGCCTCCTACGAGCAGTACTTC. The chain is built from TRBV7-2 and TRBJ2-7; D not resolved. The CDR3 has 15 residues. Germline V gives CDR1 SGHTA, CDR2 FQGNSA. V lost 2 bases and J 0 bases, leaving 11 bases between the germline ends.

The chain is built from TRBV5-5 and TRBJ1-1; D is possibly TRBD1 (5 bases). This CDR3 is built from 14 residues. The germline V gene has CDR1 SGHKS and CDR2 YYEKEE (reference sequence). Trimming removed 5 bases at V and 0 bases at J, with 11 bases between. As DNA, the CDR3 is TGTGCCAGCAGTCCTGGACACATGAACACTGAAGCTTTCTTT. It codes for CASSPGHMNTEAFF.

The rearrangement links TRBV6-6 to TRBJ1-5; D ambiguous. The CDR3 totals 12 residues. Per germline, CDR1 MNHNY and CDR2 SVGAGI (reference sequence). The V gene lost 7 bases and the J gene lost 5 bases, with 9 bases spanning the gap. CDR3 nucleotides: TGTGCCAGCAAGACCGGGGATCAGCCCCAGCATTTT. It yields the protein CASKTGDQPQHF.

The rearrangement links TRBV3-1 (or the pseudogene TRBV3-2) to TRBJ1-2; D gene unclear. Trimming took off 2 bases at V and 7 bases at J, with 11 bases between the two ends. CDR1 and CDR2 (germline): LGHDT, YNNKEL (reference sequence). The CDR3 loop spans 13 amino acids. The CDR3 nucleotides read TGTGCCAGCAGCCAACGGGGAGGGTTTGGCTACACCTTC. Translation: CASSQRGGFGYTF.

This clone occurred a few times. The chain couples TRBV27 to TRBJ2-3; possible D gene TRBD2, 6 bases. Germline lookup yields CDR1 MNHEY and CDR2 SMNVEV (reference sequence). CDR3 size: 14 residues. Trimming shortened V by 2 bases and J by 6 bases, and 12 bases separated the two germline ends. Here the CDR3 DNA reads TGTGCCAGCAGTTTACGACTAGGAAAGGATACGCAGTATTTT. The encoded protein is CASSLRLGKDTQYF.

The CDR3 loop reads CASSQDGGGKLFF. DNA for the CDR3: TGCGCCAGCAGCCAAGACGGAGGCGGAAAACTGTTTTTT. This chain joins TRBV4-1 and TRBJ1-4, with no clear D. V lost 0 bases, J lost 10 bases, and 9 bases lay in between. CDR1 MGHRA and CDR2 YSYEKL come from the germline V gene. The length of the CDR3 is 13 residues.

The chain combines TRBV5-1 with TRBJ2-1; TRBD1 is a possible D gene (6 bases). Trimming took 2 bases from V and 5 from J, leaving 14 bases between them. CDR1 is SGHRS and CDR2 is YFSETQ in the germline V gene. The CDR3 totals 15 residues. The CDR3 protein is CASSFRTGSHNEQFF. As DNA, the CDR3 is TGCGCCAGCAGCTTCCGAACAGGGTCACACAATGAGCAGTTCTTC.

The chain uses TRBV29-1 and TRBJ2-1, with TRBD2 matching over 7 bases. The germline CDR1 and CDR2 sequences are SQVTM and ANQGSEA. The CDR3 consists of 14 residues. The J segment lost 7 bases and the V segment lost 7 bases, leaving 13 bases of the junction unmatched. CDR3 coding DNA: TGCAGCGCCCAGAGCGGGGTCCCACCTAATGAGCAGTTCTTC. Its translation: CSAQSGVPPNEQFF.

The CDR3 reads CASRDSYNSPLHF. As DNA, the CDR3 is TGTGCCAGTCGGGACAGTTATAATTCACCCCTCCACTTT. This chain connects TRBV25-1 to TRBJ1-6; 7 bases align to TRBD1. With V trimmed by 9 bases and J by 4 bases, 3 bases remained unmatched. CDR1 and CDR2 from the germline V gene are MGHDK and SYGVNS. The CDR3 sequence is 13 residues long.

This chain connects TRBV7-9 to TRBJ2-7; 9 nucleotides line up with TRBD1. V shed 5 bases, J shed 6 bases, and the junction held 8 bases outside the gene matches. Germline V gene data show CDR1 as SEHNR and CDR2 as FQNEAQ (reference sequence). This CDR3 contains 14 residues. The CDR3 DNA reads as TGTGCCAGCAGCCCCGGGACAGGGTTTCTCGAGCAGTACTTC. Translating it yields CASSPGTGFLEQYF.

This clone was counted between two and nine times. V usage is TRBV24-1 and J usage is TRBJ2-7; 11 bases agree with TRBD1. V trimming: 5 bases; J trimming: 5 bases; junction bases outside the gene matches: 4. The CDR3 has 14 amino acids. Per germline, CDR1 KGHDR and CDR2 SFDVKD. The CDR3 spells CATSAGQGVHEQYF. CDR3 bases: TGTGCCACCAGTGCGGGACAGGGGGTCCACGAGCAGTACTTC.

This clone has a handful of counts. The chain joins TRBV10-3 to TRBJ2-5; 8 nucleotides align to TRBD2. Per the germline V gene, CDR1 is ENHRY and CDR2 is SYGVKD. Unmatched junction bases numbered 7, after V lost 2 bases and J lost 5 bases. The length of the CDR3 is 15 residues. This chain's CDR3 is CAISEGRGGRETQYF. The CDR3 DNA reads as TGTGCCATCAGTGAGGGCCGGGGGGGCCGGGAGACCCAGTACTTC.

The CDR3 is CASSVRDSTDTQYF. The CDR3 DNA reads TGTGCCAGCAGCGTGAGAGACAGTACAGATACGCAGTATTTT. The rearrangement joins TRBV9 to TRBJ2-3, with D maybe TRBD1 (5 bases). CDR1 SGDLS and CDR2 YYNGEE come from the germline V gene. Trimming shortened V by 2 bases and J by 3 bases, and 10 bases separated the two germline ends. The CDR3 extends over 14 amino acids.

In DNA form, the CDR3 reads TGTGCCAGCAGGTTAGCGGGAGGGCCCGGGGAGCTGTTTTTT. As protein: CASRLAGGPGELFF. The J gene is TRBJ2-2, the V gene TRBV5-6; 11 bases map to TRBD2. This CDR3 is 14 amino acids long. Trimming at V came to 5 bases and at J to 6 bases, leaving 3 bases not matched to a gene. CDR1 is SGHDT and CDR2 is YYEEEE in the germline V gene.

The V and J genes are TRBV9 and TRBJ2-5, with 10 bases identical to TRBD2. V lost 0 bases, J lost 2 bases, and 7 bases stayed unmatched. Germline assignment: CDR1 SGDLS and CDR2 YYNGEE. CDR3 length equals 17 residues. The CDR3 loop is CASSVEAGGPRQETQYF. The CDR3 DNA reads as TGTGCCAGCAGCGTAGAAGCGGGAGGGCCCCGACAAGAGACCCAGTACTTC.

V gene TRBV28 combines with J gene TRBJ2-1; weak D call: TRBD1 (6 bases). V lost 6 bases to trimming and J lost 4 bases, with 13 bases between them. The germline gives CDR1 MDHEN, CDR2 SYDVKM. The CDR3 consists of 14 residues. The CDR3 bases are TGTGCCAGCAGCCCCCACCAGGGGTACAATGAGCAGTTCTTC. This codes for CASSPHQGYNEQFF. The variable domain in full, with the rest retrieved from reference TRBV28 and TRBJ2-1, is DVKVTQSSRYLVKRTGEKVFLECVQDMDHENMFWYRQDPGLGLRLIYFSYDVKMKEKGDIPEGYSVSREKKERFSLILESASTNQTSMYLCASSPHQGYNEQFFGPGTRLTVL.

The V call is TRBV2, the J call TRBJ2-7; D is unresolved. CDR3 length: 13 amino acids. Germline V gene data show CDR1 as SNHLY and CDR2 as FYNNEI. V was cut by 5 bases and J by 1 base, with 9 bases left in between. The DNA for the CDR3 is TGTGCCAGCAGTCGACAACCGTCCTACGAGCAGTACTTC. This sequence encodes CASSRQPSYEQYF.

This CDR3 reads CASSGRKGSEQYF. CDR3 coding DNA: TGTGCCAGCAGCGGTCGGAAAGGGAGCGAGCAGTACTTC. The chain recombines TRBV7-9 with TRBJ2-7, with D possibly TRBD2 on 5 matching bases. Deletions cut 5 bases from V and 6 bases from J, with 14 bases between. Germline-derived CDR1 and CDR2 are SEHNR and FQNEAQ (reference sequence). The CDR3 sequence is 13 residues long.

The gene calls are TRBV5-1 and TRBJ2-2; D might be TRBD2 (6 bases). Germline assignment: CDR1 SGHRS and CDR2 YFSETQ. Deletions cut 1 base from V and 3 bases from J, with 19 bases between. The CDR3 contains 18 residues. CDR3 nucleotide sequence: TGCGCCAGCAGCTTGCCTCGGGCGGCCGGAGGGGACACCGGGGAGCTGTTTTTT. It yields the protein CASSLPRAAGGDTGELFF.

V usage is TRBV18 and J usage is TRBJ2-1, with 8 bases matching TRBD2. V gave up 2 bases and J gave up 8 bases; unmatched junction bases: 11. Germline V gene data show CDR1 as KGHSH and CDR2 as LQKENI. The CDR3 contains 16 residues. The CDR3 DNA reads TGTGCCAGCTCACCAAGGACCGGGGGGGGCTGGGATGAGCAGTTCTTC. It encodes CASSPRTGGGWDEQFF.

The chain joins TRBV24-1 to TRBJ2-2; maybe TRBD2 (6 bases). The germline gives CDR1 KGHDR, CDR2 SFDVKD. This CDR3 has 14 amino acids. The V end was cut by 5 bases, the J end by 3 bases, with 9 bases between. CDR3 bases: TGTGCCACCAGTGCCTCGGGGGACACCGGGGAGCTGTTTTTT. Residues: CATSASGDTGELFF.

V gene TRBV10-3 combines with J gene TRBJ2-1; 13 positions match TRBD2. The CDR3 totals 15 residues. Trimming removed 10 bases from V and 7 bases from J; junction bases left unmatched: 10. Germline V gene sequence: CDR1 ENHRY, CDR2 SYGVKD. Here the CDR3 DNA reads TGTGCCACCCGACAAACTAGCGGGAGGGAGAATGAGCAGTTCTTC. It yields the protein CATRQTSGRENEQFF.

The rearrangement joins TRBV6-5 to TRBJ1-2; 10 positions agree with TRBD1. The CDR3 contains 15 residues. The trim removed 5 bases at V and 8 bases at J, leaving 11 bases unmatched. The germline V gene has CDR1 MNHEY and CDR2 SVGAGI. The CDR3 sequence is CASSNRDRGFYGYTF. CDR3 DNA: TGTGCCAGCAGTAACCGGGACAGGGGTTTCTACGGCTACACCTTC.